The text below deals with one T cell receptor beta chain. Its target is unknown. The method was immunoSEQ multiplex PCR; TCRdb's version includes in-frame clones alone and lacks a portion of them. The sample records tens of thousands of clones, approximately 90% being singletons. The CDR3 totals 14 residues. Trimming stripped 4 bases from V and 8 bases from J, with 18 bases between. Germline CDR1 is SGHRS and CDR2 is YFSETQ. This sample is part of a study of T cell responses to AZD1222 COVID-19 vaccine. Across the study: Both about-4-week and about-12-week second-dose recipients were combined.

General study findings and limits: The sample set comprised mostly white British donors with more females, and clonal diversity was possibly underestimated. At baseline, just five to seven AZD1222 recipients tested seropositive.

This TCR came from an adult in good health. J is TRBJ1-1 and V is TRBV5-1; D perhaps matches TRBD1 (5 bases). The sample in question was peripheral blood, obtained on day 0 of AZD1222 vaccination. The CDR3 loop is CASSPQVQEREAFF. For the CDR3, the DNA is TGCGCCAGCAGCCCCCAGGTACAGGAGAGGGAAGCTTTCTTT.